A selection of T cell receptor beta chains follows, all from one sample in a study of T cell responses to AZD1222 COVID-19 vaccine. Measured with immunoSEQ multiplex PCR; TCRdb has only the in-frame clones, and not every one. The sample lists approximately 180,000 clones, 75% to 90% seen once, with around 5.8% in the top ten. The sequencing here drew on peripheral blood, taken on day 0 of AZD1222 vaccination. The receptors derive from an adult in good health. Each CDR3 is given with its conserved first and last residue. The D gene is left open where the match is weak. The size of a clone is reported for some rows only, either as once, few or many, or as a class for expanded clones.

J gene | D gene | clone size | V gene | CDR3 protein | CDR3 DNA
TRBJ1-1 | NA | once | TRBV19 | CASSDRRWVTEAFF | TGTGCCAGTAGTGATCGTCGATGGGTCACTGAAGCTTTCTTT
TRBJ2-3 | NA | NA | TRBV9 | CASSSLGDRTDTQYF | TGTGCCAGCAGCTCGCTTGGGGATAGAACAGATACGCAGTATTTT
TRBJ2-7 | TRBD2 | NA | TRBV6-2/TRBV6-3 | CASSTPGGRPYEQYF | TGTGCCAGCAGCACCCCGGGAGGGCGACCCTACGAGCAGTACTTC
TRBJ2-5 | TRBD2 | NA | TRBV7-9 | CASSLDLAGVWETQYF | TGTGCCAGCAGCTTAGACCTAGCGGGAGTTTGGGAGACCCAGTACTTC
TRBJ2-1 | TRBD2 | NA | TRBV7-9 | CASSLGAGEGEQFF | TGTGCCAGCAGCTTAGGGGCGGGAGAGGGGGAGCAGTTCTTC
TRBJ1-3 | NA | once | TRBV12-3/TRBV12-4 | CASSQSGGNTIYF | TGTGCCAGCAGCCAGAGTGGGGGAAACACCATATATTTT
TRBJ1-5 | NA | NA | TRBV3-1/TRBV3-2 | CASSQGHNQPQHF | TGTGCCAGCAGCCAGGGCCACAATCAGCCCCAGCATTTT
TRBJ1-2 | NA | few | TRBV5-1 | CASSLDPARGYMGYTF | TGCGCCAGCAGCTTGGACCCCGCTCGCGGATATATGGGGTACACCTTC
TRBJ2-5 | NA | NA | TRBV5-1 | CASRRDQGRPTNQSQYF | TGCGCCAGCAGAAGAGATCAGGGGCGCCCCACGAATCAGTCCCAGTACTTC
TRBJ1-5 | NA | NA | TRBV4-1 | CASSRLQVDQPQHF | TGCGCCAGCAGTCGATTACAGGTTGACCAGCCCCAGCATTTT
TRBJ2-2 | NA | NA | TRBV3-1/TRBV3-2 | CASSRQRDAGELFF | TGTGCCAGCAGCCGTCAGAGAGACGCCGGGGAGCTGTTTTTT
TRBJ1-4 | NA | NA | TRBV28 | CASSPPTGPRANEKLFF | TGTGCCAGCAGCCCCCCAACGGGGCCAAGGGCTAATGAAAAACTGTTTTTT
TRBJ2-1 | TRBD2 | few | TRBV18 | CASSPASGDYNEQFF | TGTGCCAGCTCACCCGCGAGCGGGGACTACAATGAGCAGTTCTTC
TRBJ1-1 | TRBD1 | NA | TRBV7-9 | CASSPGTVLEAFF | TGTGCCAGCAGCCCAGGGACAGTTTTGGAGGCTTTCTTT
TRBJ2-5 | NA | NA | TRBV4-2 | CASSQTLDGPQETQYF | TGTGCCAGCAGCCAGACCCTTGACGGTCCCCAAGAGACCCAGTACTTC
TRBJ2-7 | NA | NA | TRBV28 | CASSPSTSRVTYEQYF | TGTGCCAGCAGTCCAAGCACCTCACGGGTGACCTACGAGCAGTACTTC
TRBJ2-1 | NA | NA | TRBV23-1 | CASSHSTCSPTSLEGNEQFF | TGCGCCAGCAGTCACTCCACCTGTTCACCCACTAGCCTCGAAGGCAATGAGCAGTTCTTC
TRBJ2-3 | TRBD2 | few | TRBV9 | CASSVGSGGTDTQYF | TGTGCCAGCAGCGTAGGAAGCGGGGGCACAGATACGCAGTATTTT
TRBJ2-5 | TRBD2 | NA | TRBV15 | CATSRAYGGVETQYF | TGTGCCACCAGCAGAGCCTACGGGGGGGTGGAGACCCAGTACTTC
TRBJ2-7 | NA | NA | TRBV5-1 | CASSLGGDSYEQYF | TGCGCCAGCAGCTTGGGTGGGGACTCCTACGAGCAGTACTTC
TRBJ1-6 | NA | NA | TRBV3-1/TRBV3-2 | CASSLPGPISNSPLHF | TGTGCCAGCAGCCTCCCCGGGCCGATATCTAATTCACCCCTCCACTTT
TRBJ1-2 | NA | NA | TRBV28 | CASSLVSGERAYGYTF | TGTGCCAGCAGTTTGGTCTCGGGGGAGCGGGCTTATGGCTACACCTTC
TRBJ2-7 | NA | NA | TRBV2 | CASTRAPPHEQYF | TGTGCCAGCACCCGGGCTCCCCCGCACGAGCAGTACTTC
TRBJ1-6 | NA | NA | TRBV5-6 | CASSLSGRAYNSPLHF | TGTGCCAGCAGCTTATCCGGGAGAGCCTATAATTCACCCCTCCACTTT
TRBJ2-7 | NA | NA | TRBV28 | CASSTPGRGYEQYF | TGTGCCAGCAGTACCCCGGGACGGGGCTACGAGCAGTACTTC
TRBJ1-5 | NA | NA | TRBV19 | CASSTPGGGRNQPQHF | TGTGCCAGTAGTACCCCTGGGGGGGGCCGCAATCAGCCCCAGCATTTT
TRBJ1-5 | NA | NA | TRBV25-1 | CAPPTRQINQPQHF | TGTGCCCCGCCAACGCGGCAGATCAATCAGCCCCAGCATTTT
TRBJ2-5 | TRBD1 | NA | TRBV18 | CASSPPSFSTGTGVQETQYF | TGTGCCAGCTCACCACCATCTTTCAGTACCGGGACAGGGGTCCAAGAGACCCAGTACTTC
TRBJ1-4 | NA | NA | TRBV9 | CASSPSGSNEKLFF | TGTGCCAGCAGCCCCTCAGGGTCTAATGAAAAACTGTTTTTT
TRBJ2-5 | NA | NA | TRBV7-2 | CASSLVGSKETQYF | TGTGCCAGCAGCTTAGTAGGGAGCAAAGAGACCCAGTACTTC
TRBJ2-5 | NA | NA | TRBV18 | CASSPRAGEETQYF | TGTGCCAGCTCACCACGGGCAGGAGAAGAGACCCAGTACTTC
TRBJ2-5 | NA | few | TRBV25-1 | CASSPLGFQETQYF | TGTGCCAGCAGTCCCCTGGGCTTCCAAGAGACCCAGTACTTC
TRBJ1-5 | TRBD1 | NA | TRBV6-2/TRBV6-3 | CASSYSITTGDQPQHF | TGTGCCAGCAGTTACTCGATAACGACAGGGGATCAGCCCCAGCATTTT
TRBJ1-1 | NA | few | TRBV5-6 | CASSLWSNTEAFF | TGTGCCAGCAGCTTGTGGTCGAACACTGAAGCTTTCTTT
TRBJ2-7 | TRBD2 | NA | TRBV9 | CASSVVPSGGEQYF | TGTGCCAGCAGCGTAGTGCCTAGCGGGGGCGAGCAGTACTTC
TRBJ1-6 | NA | NA | TRBV5-8 | CASSLSGSPNSPLHF | TGTGCCAGCAGCTTGTCTGGGTCCCCTAATTCACCCCTCCACTTT
TRBJ2-7 | NA | NA | TRBV7-2 | CASSLVWGTSTYEQYF | TGTGCCAGCAGCTTAGTCTGGGGGACGAGTACCTACGAGCAGTACTTC
TRBJ2-7 | TRBD1 | NA | TRBV7-2 | CASSRGTASYEQYF | TGTGCCAGCAGCAGAGGGACAGCGTCCTACGAGCAGTACTTC
TRBJ1-5 | TRBD1 | once | TRBV6-2/TRBV6-3 | CASSKDVGTGSNQPQHF | TGTGCCAGCAGTAAAGACGTAGGGACAGGGAGCAATCAGCCCCAGCATTTT
TRBJ1-2 | NA | NA | TRBV7-6 | CASSRGNGYTF | TGTGCCAGCAGCCGAGGGAATGGCTACACCTTC
TRBJ1-5 | TRBD1 | NA | TRBV2 | CASSPQGADNQPQHF | TGTGCCAGCAGTCCCCAGGGGGCGGACAATCAGCCCCAGCATTTT
TRBJ2-2 | NA | NA | TRBV9 | CASSVGVTFTGELFF | TGTGCCAGCAGCGTAGGTGTTACGTTCACCGGGGAGCTGTTTTTT
TRBJ1-5 | NA | NA | TRBV3-1/TRBV3-2 | CASSHLQVRNIYGNQPQHF | TGTGCCAGCAGTCATTTACAGGTTCGTAACATATACGGCAATCAGCCCCAGCATTTT
TRBJ2-5 | NA | NA | TRBV24-1 | CATSDSRQGQETQYF | TGTGCCACCAGTGATTCCCGCCAGGGCCAAGAGACCCAGTACTTC
TRBJ2-5 | TRBD1 | NA | TRBV2 | CASSGQGKTQYF | TGTGCCAGCAGTGGACAGGGAAAGACCCAGTACTTC
TRBJ1-1 | NA | NA | TRBV19 | CASIARRDPEAFF | TGTGCCAGTATCGCCCGGAGGGACCCGGAAGCTTTCTTT
TRBJ2-1 | TRBD2 | NA | TRBV2 | CASSGGGISYNEQFF | TGTGCCAGCAGTGGCGGGGGTATCTCCTACAATGAGCAGTTCTTC
TRBJ1-2 | TRBD1 | once | TRBV5-1 | CASSEGAGAGYTF | TGCGCCAGCAGCGAGGGGGCCGGCGCTGGCTACACCTTC
TRBJ2-3 | NA | NA | TRBV28 | CASSSGQRNTDTQYF | TGTGCCAGCAGTTCTGGACAGAGAAACACAGATACGCAGTATTTT
TRBJ2-2 | NA | NA | TRBV6-5 | CASSYSSADTGELFF | TGTGCCAGCAGTTACTCTTCGGCTGACACCGGGGAGCTGTTTTTT
TRBJ2-3 | TRBD1 | NA | TRBV4-3 | CASSPGQGPDTQYF | TGCGCCAGCAGCCCCGGACAGGGCCCAGATACGCAGTATTTT
TRBJ2-2 | NA | NA | TRBV3-1/TRBV3-2 | CASSLGHYLSTANTGELFF | TGTGCCAGCAGCCTGGGACACTACCTTTCCACGGCGAACACCGGGGAGCTGTTTTTT
TRBJ2-5 | NA | NA | TRBV7-9 | CASSFNWQETQYF | TGTGCCAGCAGCTTTAACTGGCAAGAGACCCAGTACTTC
TRBJ1-2 | NA | NA | TRBV3-1/TRBV3-2 | CASSQGESGYTF | TGTGCCAGCAGCCAAGGCGAATCTGGCTACACCTTC
TRBJ1-3 | NA | NA | TRBV7-2 | CASSLRRGSGNTIYF | TGTGCCAGCAGCTTACGCCGCGGCTCTGGAAACACCATATATTTT